Each of the 18 T cell receptor beta chains below was sequenced from the same sample in a study of T cell responses to AZD1222 COVID-19 vaccine. Assay: immunoSEQ multiplex PCR; the TCRdb copy retains only in-frame clones and omits some. The data hold roughly 120,000 clones, with approximately 88% observed a single time. This specimen was peripheral blood, taken on day 0 of MenACWY control vaccination. All receptors derive from an adult in good health.

The V and J genes are TRBV28 and TRBJ2-2, with 8 bases matching TRBD1. V trimming: 1 base; J trimming: 7 bases; junction bases outside the gene matches: 5. Germline lookup yields CDR1 MDHEN and CDR2 SYDVKM. CDR3 length: 15 residues. The CDR3: CASSLFSGGNGELFF. The CDR3 DNA follows: TGTGCCAGCAGTTTATTTTCAGGGGGCAACGGGGAGCTGTTTTTT.

The chain uses TRBV6-5 and TRBJ1-5; 8 bases agree with TRBD1. Germline CDR1 MNHEY, CDR2 SVGAGI. The V gene end was trimmed by 6 bases and the J gene end by 0 bases; junction bases not matched to a gene: 4. CDR3 length: 15 residues. This CDR3 is CASSQDRGSNQPQHF. The CDR3 DNA is TGTGCCAGCAGCCAAGACAGGGGTAGCAATCAGCCCCAGCATTTT.

This chain joins TRBV15 and TRBJ1-5; no clear D gene. This CDR3 is 17 amino acids long. In germline, CDR1 is LNHNV, CDR2 YYDKDF (reference sequence). Trimming shortened V by 0 bases and J by 1 base, and 13 bases separated the two germline ends. DNA for the CDR3: TGTGCCACCAGCAGAGATGGCCGAGGAGCGAGCAATCAGCCCCAGCATTTT. Its translation: CATSRDGRGASNQPQHF.

Here the CDR3 DNA reads TGTGCCAGCAGTGAATGGGACAGGGGCGAGCAGTACTTC. It is translated as CASSEWDRGEQYF. The gene calls are TRBV25-1 and TRBJ2-7; 10 bases are a match to TRBD1. From germline, CDR1 is MGHDK and CDR2 SYGVNS. The CDR3 is 13 amino acids. Trimming removed 1 base from V and 6 bases from J; junction bases left unmatched: 0.

The genes are TRBV4-2 and TRBJ2-3, with D tentatively TRBD2 (6 bases). V was shortened by 1 base and J by 2 bases, with 10 bases between the two germline ends. Germline V CDR1 and CDR2: LGHNA, YNFKEQ. This CDR3 comprises 15 residues. The CDR3: CASSQVSGSTDTQYF. Here the CDR3 DNA reads TGTGCCAGCAGCCAAGTTAGCGGCTCCACAGATACGCAGTATTTT.

The rearrangement joins TRBV19 to TRBJ1-2, with D possibly TRBD1 on 5 matching bases. V dropped 6 bases and J dropped 6 bases, with 11 bases sitting between them. CDR1 LNHDA and CDR2 SQIVND come from the germline V gene (reference sequence). This CDR3 has 12 amino acids. CDR3 sequence (DNA): TGTGCCAGTAGGAAGACAGCAGATGGCTACACCTTC. Its protein is CASRKTADGYTF.

CDR3 residues: CASSSVAGTDTQYF. CDR3 bases: TGTGCCAGCAGCTCTGTCGCCGGCACAGATACGCAGTATTTT. This chain joins TRBV7-2 and TRBJ2-3; D is unclear. Germline CDR1 reads SGHTA; CDR2 reads FQGNSA. Trimming pared 4 bases from V and 1 base from J, leaving 9 bases between. This CDR3 is 14 amino acids long.

This clone was recorded only once. The rearrangement joins TRBV15 to TRBJ2-2; a weak D match, TRBD2 (6 bases). The CDR3 runs 17 residues. Trimming pared 0 bases from V and 5 bases from J, leaving 16 bases between. Germline V CDR1 and CDR2: LNHNV, YYDKDF (reference sequence). The chain's CDR3 is CATSRDPTGVRTGELFF. The CDR3 DNA follows: TGTGCCACCAGCAGAGATCCGACGGGAGTGAGAACCGGGGAGCTGTTTTTT.

The rearrangement links TRBV27 to TRBJ2-5, with 9 bases fitting TRBD2. There are 15 residues in the CDR3. CDR1 and CDR2 from the germline V gene are MNHEY and SMNVEV (reference sequence). With 1 base clipped from V and 2 bases from J, the junction kept 2 bases outside the gene matches. The CDR3 is CASSLYSGRQETQYF. CDR3 nucleotides: TGTGCCAGCAGTTTATATAGCGGGAGACAAGAGACCCAGTACTTC.

The chain links TRBV6-1 to TRBJ2-1, with D perhaps matching TRBD1 (6 bases). V dropped 4 bases and J dropped 2 bases, with 15 bases sitting between them. Looked up from germline, CDR1 is MNHNS and CDR2 is SASEGT. The CDR3 is made up of 16 amino acids. The CDR3 spells CASSAGTRATYNEQFF. DNA of the CDR3: TGTGCCAGCAGTGCTGGGACAAGGGCTACCTACAATGAGCAGTTCTTC.

The chain couples TRBV14 to TRBJ2-5, with 9 bases that match TRBD2. Per germline, CDR1 SGHDN and CDR2 FVKESK. The CDR3 is made up of 16 amino acids. V was pared by 4 bases and J by 1 base, with 7 bases of the junction left unmatched. CDR3 sequence: CASSLWASGIQETQYF. CDR3 sequence (DNA): TGTGCCAGCAGCCTATGGGCTAGCGGGATCCAAGAGACCCAGTACTTC. The whole variable domain, filled in from reference TRBV14 and TRBJ2-5, reads EAGVTQFPSHSVIEKGQTVTLRCDPISGHDNLYWYRRVMGKEIKFLLHFVKESKQDESGMPNNRFLAERTGGTYSTLKVQPAELEDSGVYFCASSLWASGIQETQYFGPGTRLLVL.

This clone was seen more than once but under ten times. The chain links TRBV7-2 to TRBJ2-7; no firm D call. CDR1 is SGHTA, CDR2 FQGNSA, per germline. CDR3 length: 15 residues. V gave up 5 bases and J gave up 0 bases, with 14 bases separating them. The CDR3 DNA sequence: TGTGCCAGCAGCCTTGGGCCGCGGAGCTCCTACGAGCAGTACTTC. Amino acid sequence: CASSLGPRSSYEQYF.

V is TRBV25-1 and J is TRBJ1-2; D is unresolved. V dropped 2 bases and J dropped 8 bases, with 12 bases sitting between them. The CDR3 consists of 13 residues. Germline CDR1 reads MGHDK; CDR2 reads SYGVNS. CDR3 nucleotides: TGTGCCAGCAGTGAACAGGCTTCCTGGGGCTACACCTTC. Its translation is CASSEQASWGYTF.

This clone was seen just once. The CDR3 coding sequence is TGTGCCACCAGTGATGGCACAGGGTTGTCCGGGGAGCTGTTTTTT. Translation gives CATSDGTGLSGELFF. The genes are TRBV24-1 and TRBJ2-2; D perhaps matches TRBD1 (6 bases). CDR1 and CDR2 from the germline V gene are KGHDR and SFDVKD. V gave up 3 bases and J gave up 6 bases, with 13 bases separating them. This CDR3 spans 15 amino acids.

The chain is built from TRBV2 and TRBJ2-2, with no clear D. V was shortened by 5 bases and J by 5 bases, with 6 bases between the two germline ends. Germline loops: CDR1 SNHLY, CDR2 FYNNEI. This CDR3 has 12 residues. The CDR3 reads CASSIGTGELFF. CDR3 sequence (DNA): TGTGCCAGCAGTATAGGGACCGGGGAGCTGTTTTTT. The full variable domain, rest sourced from reference TRBV2 and TRBJ2-2, is EPEVTQTPSHQVTQMGQEVILRCVPISNHLYFYWYRQILGQKVEFLVSFYNNEISEKSEIFDDQFSVERPDGSNFTLKIRSTKLEDSAMYFCASSIGTGELFFGEGSRLTVL.

This sequence joins TRBV28 and TRBJ1-2; 7 nucleotides agree with TRBD1. Germline V gene data show CDR1 as MDHEN and CDR2 as SYDVKM. CDR3 size: 16 residues. V gave up 3 bases and J gave up 3 bases; unmatched junction bases: 10. The chain's CDR3 is CASSFPLTGSYYGYTF. The CDR3 nucleotides are TGTGCCAGCAGTTTCCCACTGACAGGGTCGTACTATGGCTACACCTTC.

The genes are TRBV27 and TRBJ2-1, with TRBD2 matching 8 bases. The CDR3 is 15 amino acids. The ends lost 6 bases at V and 0 bases at J; junction bases unmatched: 4. The V gene's germline CDR1 is MNHEY and CDR2 SMNVEV (reference sequence). The CDR3, as DNA: TGTGCCAGCAGGGGAAGCGGGGGCTCCTACAATGAGCAGTTCTTC. Protein product: CASRGSGGSYNEQFF.

The chain carries TRBV2 and TRBJ2-5, with 14 nucleotides matching TRBD2. This CDR3 is 14 amino acids long. Germline trimming cut 8 bases from V and 5 bases from J; bases unmatched to any gene: 4. Per germline, CDR1 SNHLY and CDR2 FYNNEI. Here the CDR3 DNA reads TGTGCCAGCGGGACTAGCGGGAGCCCGGAGACCCAGTACTTC. This encodes CASGTSGSPETQYF.